This T cell receptor beta chain was identified during a study of blood T cells in healthy people across ages. This CDR3 comprises 11 residues. V was trimmed by 5 bases and J by 6 bases, leaving 8 bases between them. Germline values: CDR1 DFQATT, CDR2 SNEGSKA (reference sequence). The authors isolated at least 7 million PBMCs per sample. Through a sample-barcoded 5' primer and a J-beta primer mix, a second PCR was run for about 6 to 12 cycles. TCRdb re-analysed the 5' RACE reads in MiXCR, keeping a single row per CDR3 protein. This repertoire shows more than 750,000 distinct CDR3 sequences, around 29% found once; its top ten account for 10% to 13%. The data were also submitted as part of a second study, on T cells of mothers and their children. In that study: The sample comes from some ten healthy Caucasian donors: mothers and children.

The specimen was blood. The V gene is TRBV20-1, the J gene TRBJ2-1, with D tentatively TRBD1 (6 bases). This receptor was obtained from a woman aged 40 to 50 in good health. The CDR3 region has the DNA TGCAGTGCTGAACAGGGCAATGAGCAGTTCTTC. Amino acid sequence: CSAEQGNEQFF.